This T cell receptor beta chain was retrieved from a study of Ad26.COV2.S vaccination and SARS-CoV-2 variants. Study overall: The donor participated in the COV1001 trial, in its Ad26.COV2.S arm. Once, or twice with 56 days between doses, Ad26.COV2.S was given intramuscularly. Study-wide points: Responses of T cells in total may have been underestimated by the TCR breadth and depth analyses.

This table comes from immunoSEQ multiplex PCR, and its TCRdb copy is limited to in-frame clones, with some not included. This sample has a few hundred thousand clones, with over 75% found just once. The CDR3 has 15 amino acids. The trim removed 5 bases at V and 2 bases at J, leaving 9 bases unmatched. Germline CDR1 and CDR2: LGHNA and YSLEER. The sample's treatment: around 19 received Ad26.COV2.S at low or high dose, single or two shots; a few received placebo; per-sample allocation not given. Day 63 following the first vaccine or placebo injection was when the samples were taken. This adult donor, from Boston, was 18-55 years old. On this clone itself: What it binds is not known.

The chain employs TRBV4-3 and TRBJ2-7; 7 bases agree with TRBD2. The receptor was isolated from a person between 18 and 59 years old who received the Ad26.COV2.S COVID-19 vaccine or a placebo. This sample comprised peripheral blood, obtained in a trial of Ad26.COV2.S vaccine versus placebo. CDR3 in DNA: TGCGCCAGCAGCGTCGGTCTAGCGGCCGCCTACGAGCAGTACTTC. It codes for CASSVGLAAAYEQYF.